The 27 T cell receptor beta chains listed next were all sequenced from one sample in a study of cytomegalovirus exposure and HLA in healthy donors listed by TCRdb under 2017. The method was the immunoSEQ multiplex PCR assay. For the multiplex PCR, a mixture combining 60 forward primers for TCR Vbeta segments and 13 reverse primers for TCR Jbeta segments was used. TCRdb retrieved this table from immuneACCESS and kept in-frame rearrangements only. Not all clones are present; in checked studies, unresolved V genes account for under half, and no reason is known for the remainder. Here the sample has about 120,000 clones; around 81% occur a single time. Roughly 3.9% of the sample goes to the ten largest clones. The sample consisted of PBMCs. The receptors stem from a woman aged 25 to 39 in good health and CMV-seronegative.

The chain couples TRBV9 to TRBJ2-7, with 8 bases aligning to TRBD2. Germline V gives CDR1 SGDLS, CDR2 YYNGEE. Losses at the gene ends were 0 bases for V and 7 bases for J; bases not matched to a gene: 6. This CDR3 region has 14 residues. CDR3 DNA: TGTGCCAGCAGCGTAGACGGGAGGGCATGGGAGCAGTACTTC. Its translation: CASSVDGRAWEQYF.

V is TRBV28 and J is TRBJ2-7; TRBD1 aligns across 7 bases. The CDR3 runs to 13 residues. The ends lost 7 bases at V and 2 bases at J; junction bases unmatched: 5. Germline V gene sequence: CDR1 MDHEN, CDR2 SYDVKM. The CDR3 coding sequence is TGTGCCAGCAATGCACAGGGGACCTACGAGCAGTACTTC. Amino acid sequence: CASNAQGTYEQYF.

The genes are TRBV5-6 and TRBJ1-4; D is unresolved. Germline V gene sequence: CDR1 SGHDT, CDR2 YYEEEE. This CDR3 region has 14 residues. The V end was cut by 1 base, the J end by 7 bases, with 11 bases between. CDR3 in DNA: TGTGCCAGCAGCTTGCGGTCGCGTCCTGAAAAACTGTTTTTT. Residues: CASSLRSRPEKLFF.

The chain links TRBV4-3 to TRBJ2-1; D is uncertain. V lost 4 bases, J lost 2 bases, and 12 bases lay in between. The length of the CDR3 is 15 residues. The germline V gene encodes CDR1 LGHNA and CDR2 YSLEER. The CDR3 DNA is TGCGCCAGCAGCCTGGCAGCGAGCACCTACAATGAGCAGTTCTTC. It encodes CASSLAASTYNEQFF.

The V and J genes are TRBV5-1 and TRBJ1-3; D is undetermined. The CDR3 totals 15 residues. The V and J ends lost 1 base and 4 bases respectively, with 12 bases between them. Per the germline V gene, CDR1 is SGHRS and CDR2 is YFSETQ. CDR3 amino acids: CASSLIGGPGNTIYF. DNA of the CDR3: TGCGCCAGCAGCTTGATTGGCGGCCCAGGAAACACCATATATTTT.

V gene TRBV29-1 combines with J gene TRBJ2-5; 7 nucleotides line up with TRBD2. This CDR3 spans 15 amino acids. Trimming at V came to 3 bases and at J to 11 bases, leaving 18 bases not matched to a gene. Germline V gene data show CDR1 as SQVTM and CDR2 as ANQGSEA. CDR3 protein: CSVEVGGGRNGEQYF. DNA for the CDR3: TGCAGCGTTGAGGTGGGGGGAGGGCGCAATGGTGAGCAGTACTTC. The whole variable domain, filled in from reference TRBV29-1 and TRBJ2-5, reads SAVISQKPSRDICQRGTSLTIQCQVDSQVTMMFWYRQQPGQSLTLIATANQGSEATYESGFVIDKFPISRPNLTFSTLTVSNMSPEDSSIYLCSVEVGGGRNGEQYFGPGTRLLVL.

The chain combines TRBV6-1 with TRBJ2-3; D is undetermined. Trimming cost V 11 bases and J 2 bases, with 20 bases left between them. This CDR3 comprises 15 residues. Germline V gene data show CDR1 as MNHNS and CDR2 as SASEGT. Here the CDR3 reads CAAKSWNRATDTQYF. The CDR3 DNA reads TGTGCCGCCAAGTCTTGGAACAGAGCCACAGATACGCAGTATTTT.

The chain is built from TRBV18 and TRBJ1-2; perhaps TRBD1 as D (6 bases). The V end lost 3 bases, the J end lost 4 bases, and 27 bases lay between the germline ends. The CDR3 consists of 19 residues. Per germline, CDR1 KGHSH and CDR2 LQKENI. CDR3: CASSPRGRQEEGGTYGYTF. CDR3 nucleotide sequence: TGTGCCAGCTCACCTCGAGGGCGACAGGAGGAAGGGGGTACCTATGGCTACACCTTC.

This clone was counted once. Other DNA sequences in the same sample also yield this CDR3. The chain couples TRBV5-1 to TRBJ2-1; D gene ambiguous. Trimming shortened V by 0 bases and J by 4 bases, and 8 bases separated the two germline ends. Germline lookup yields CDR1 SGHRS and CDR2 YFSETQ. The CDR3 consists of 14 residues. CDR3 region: CASSLVPGYNEQFF. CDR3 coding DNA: TGCGCCAGCAGCTTGGTTCCAGGATACAATGAGCAGTTCTTC.

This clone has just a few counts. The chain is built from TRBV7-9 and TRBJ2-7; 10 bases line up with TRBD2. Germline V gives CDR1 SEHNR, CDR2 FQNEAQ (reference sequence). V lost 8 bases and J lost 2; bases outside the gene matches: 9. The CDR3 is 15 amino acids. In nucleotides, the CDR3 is TGTGCCAGCTCTCCTAGCGGGAGTGGCACCTACGAGCAGTACTTC. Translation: CASSPSGSGTYEQYF.

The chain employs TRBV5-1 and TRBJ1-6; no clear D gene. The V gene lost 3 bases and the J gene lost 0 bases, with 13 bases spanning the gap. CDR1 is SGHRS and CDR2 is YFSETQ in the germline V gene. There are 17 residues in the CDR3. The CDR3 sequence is CASSSSSPSSYNSPLHF. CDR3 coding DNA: TGCGCCAGCAGCTCTTCTTCGCCGAGCTCCTATAATTCACCCCTCCACTTT.

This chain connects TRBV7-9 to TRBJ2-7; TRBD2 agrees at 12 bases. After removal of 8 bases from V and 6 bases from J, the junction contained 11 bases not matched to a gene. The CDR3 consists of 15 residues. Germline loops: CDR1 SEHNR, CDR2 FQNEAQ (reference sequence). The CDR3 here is CASRRLAGGQGEQYF. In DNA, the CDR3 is TGTGCCAGCCGGAGGCTAGCGGGAGGGCAGGGCGAGCAGTACTTC. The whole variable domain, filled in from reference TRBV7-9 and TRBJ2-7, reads DTGVSQNPRHKITKRGQNVTFRCDPISEHNRLYWYRQTLGQGPEFLTYFQNEAQLEKSRLLSDRFSAERPKGSFSTLEIQRTEQGDSAMYLCASRRLAGGQGEQYFGPGTRLTVT.

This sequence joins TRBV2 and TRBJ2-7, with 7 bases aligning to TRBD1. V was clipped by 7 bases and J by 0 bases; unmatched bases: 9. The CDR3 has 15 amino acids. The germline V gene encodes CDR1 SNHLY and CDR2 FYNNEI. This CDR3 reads CASTNPGQSSYEQYF. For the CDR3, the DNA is TGTGCCAGCACTAACCCGGGACAGAGCTCCTACGAGCAGTACTTC.

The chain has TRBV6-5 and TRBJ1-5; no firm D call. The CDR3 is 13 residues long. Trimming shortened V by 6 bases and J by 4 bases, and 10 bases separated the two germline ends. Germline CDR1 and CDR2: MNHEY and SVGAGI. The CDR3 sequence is CASRQNENQPQHF. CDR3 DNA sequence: TGTGCCAGCAGACAGAATGAAAATCAGCCCCAGCATTTT.

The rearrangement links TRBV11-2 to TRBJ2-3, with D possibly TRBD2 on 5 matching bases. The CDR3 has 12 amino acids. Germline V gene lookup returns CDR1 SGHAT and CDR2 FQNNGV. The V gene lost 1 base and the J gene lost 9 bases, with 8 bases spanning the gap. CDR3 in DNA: TGTGCCAGCAGCTTAGGTCGGGGAACGCAGTATTTT. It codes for CASSLGRGTQYF.

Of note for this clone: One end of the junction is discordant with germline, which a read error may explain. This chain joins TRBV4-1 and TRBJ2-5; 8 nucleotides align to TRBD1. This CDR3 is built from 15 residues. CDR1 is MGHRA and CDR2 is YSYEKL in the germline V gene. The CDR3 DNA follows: TGCGCCAGCAGCCAAGGCGGGACAGGCCAAGGGACCCAGTACTTC. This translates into CASSQGGTGQGTQYF.

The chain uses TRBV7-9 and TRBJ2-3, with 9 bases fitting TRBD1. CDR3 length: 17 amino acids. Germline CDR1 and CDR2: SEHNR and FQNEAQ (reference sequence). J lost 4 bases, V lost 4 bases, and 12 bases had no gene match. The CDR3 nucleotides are TGTGCCAGCAGCTCTCGCGACGGGACAGGGAGGCCAGATACGCAGTATTTT. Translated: CASSSRDGTGRPDTQYF.

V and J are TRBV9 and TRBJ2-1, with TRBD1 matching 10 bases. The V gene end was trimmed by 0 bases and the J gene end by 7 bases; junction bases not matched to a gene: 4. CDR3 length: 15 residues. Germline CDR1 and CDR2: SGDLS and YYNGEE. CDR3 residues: CASSVGTGGINEQFF. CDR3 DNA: TGTGCCAGCAGCGTAGGGACAGGGGGTATAAATGAGCAGTTCTTC.

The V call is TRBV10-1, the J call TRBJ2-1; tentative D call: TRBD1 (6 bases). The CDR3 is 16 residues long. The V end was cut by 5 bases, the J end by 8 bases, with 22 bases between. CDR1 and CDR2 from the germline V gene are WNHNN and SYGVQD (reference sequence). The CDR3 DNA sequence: TGCGCCAGCAGTTCCATTGGAGAACAGGGAGCTTATGAGCAGTTCTTC. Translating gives CASSSIGEQGAYEQFF.

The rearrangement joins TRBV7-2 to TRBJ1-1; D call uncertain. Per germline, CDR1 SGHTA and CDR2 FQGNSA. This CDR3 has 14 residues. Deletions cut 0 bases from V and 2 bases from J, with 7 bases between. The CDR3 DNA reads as TGTGCCAGCAGCTTAGCTGGGAGCAACACTGAAGCTTTCTTT. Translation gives CASSLAGSNTEAFF.

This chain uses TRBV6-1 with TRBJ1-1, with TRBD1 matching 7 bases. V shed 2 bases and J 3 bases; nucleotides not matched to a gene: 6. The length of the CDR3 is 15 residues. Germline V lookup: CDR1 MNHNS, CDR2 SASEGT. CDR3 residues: CASSETTGIDTEAFF. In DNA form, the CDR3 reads TGTGCCAGCAGTGAAACGACAGGGATCGACACTGAAGCTTTCTTT.

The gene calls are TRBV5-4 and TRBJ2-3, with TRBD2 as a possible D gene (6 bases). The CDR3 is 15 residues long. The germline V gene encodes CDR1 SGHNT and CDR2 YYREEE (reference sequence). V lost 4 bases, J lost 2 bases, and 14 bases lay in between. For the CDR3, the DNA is TGTGCCAGCAGCCCACAGGAGGGGTTCACAGATACGCAGTATTTT. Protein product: CASSPQEGFTDTQYF.

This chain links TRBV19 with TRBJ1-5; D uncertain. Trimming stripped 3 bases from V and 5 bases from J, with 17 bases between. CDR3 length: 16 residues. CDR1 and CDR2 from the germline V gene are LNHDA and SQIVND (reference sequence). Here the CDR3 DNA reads TGTGCCAGTAGTATCCCTCCACTGAGAGGTGATCAGCCCCAGCATTTT. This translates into CASSIPPLRGDQPQHF. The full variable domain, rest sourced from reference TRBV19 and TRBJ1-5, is DGGITQSPKYLFRKEGQNVTLSCEQNLNHDAMYWYRQDPGQGLRLIYYSQIVNDFQKGDIAEGYSVSREKKESFPLTVTSAQKNPTAFYLCASSIPPLRGDQPQHFGDGTRLSIL.

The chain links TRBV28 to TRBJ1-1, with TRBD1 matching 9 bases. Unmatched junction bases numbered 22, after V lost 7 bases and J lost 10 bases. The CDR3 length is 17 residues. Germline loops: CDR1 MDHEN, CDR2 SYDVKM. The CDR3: CASNPGQGFLKGLLAFF. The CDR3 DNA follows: TGTGCCAGCAACCCGGGACAGGGTTTTTTAAAGGGTCTTTTAGCTTTCTTT.

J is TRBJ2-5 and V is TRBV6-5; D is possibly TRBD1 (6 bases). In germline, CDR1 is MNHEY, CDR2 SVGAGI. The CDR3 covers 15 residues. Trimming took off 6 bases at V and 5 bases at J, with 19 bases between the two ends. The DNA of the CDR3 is TGTGCCAGCAGCTCCGTGGGGGCGTCGCTCGAGACCCAGTACTTC. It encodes CASSSVGASLETQYF.

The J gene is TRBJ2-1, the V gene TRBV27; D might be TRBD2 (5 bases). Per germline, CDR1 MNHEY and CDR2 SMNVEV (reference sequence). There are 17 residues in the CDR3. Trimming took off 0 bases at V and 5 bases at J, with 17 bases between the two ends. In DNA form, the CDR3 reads TGTGCCAGCAGTTTATCTCCCAGCGGTGGAGGTAACAATGAGCAGTTCTTC. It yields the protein CASSLSPSGGGNNEQFF.

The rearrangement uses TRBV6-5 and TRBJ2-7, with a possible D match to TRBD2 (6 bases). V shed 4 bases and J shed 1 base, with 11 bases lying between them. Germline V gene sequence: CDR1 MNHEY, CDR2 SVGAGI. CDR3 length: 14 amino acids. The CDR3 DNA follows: TGTGCCAGCAGTTTAGCGGAGACTTCCTACGAGCAGTACTTC. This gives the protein CASSLAETSYEQYF.